This T cell receptor beta chain is drawn from a study of PD-1 blockade in mismatch repair-deficient tumors. As for the study in general: All were previously treated, progressing patients with some twelve mismatch repair-deficient cancer types. Whole-study results and caveats: After pembrolizumab, tumor-resident clones rose rapidly, then generally contracted before radiologic responses.

Sequenced by immunoSEQ multiplex PCR; TCRdb stores in-frame clones only, minus some. The sample shows 50,000 or so clones, 77% of them seen only once. On this clone itself: Its target is unknown.

Looked up from germline, CDR1 is LGHNT and CDR2 is FRNRAP. With V trimmed by 5 bases and J by 4 bases, 10 bases remained unmatched. CDR3 length: 17 residues. Mismatch repair deficiency was confirmed in all patients, by PCR or immunohistochemistry. The TCR-sequenced patients were a few responders to pembrolizumab. This chain uses TRBV12-5 with TRBJ2-7; 14 positions agree with TRBD2. The source was PBMCs, collected before pembrolizumab treatment. The TCR sequence derives from an adult with mismatch repair-deficient cancer. As DNA, the CDR3 is TGTGCTAGTGGTACATCCGGGACTAGCGGGAGTATATACGAGCAGTACTTC. It codes for CASGTSGTSGSIYEQYF.